This TCR beta chain emerged from a study of early T cells in non-severe SARS-CoV-2 infection. Study-wide background: Chains were unpaired, as sequencing was done on bulk RNA from unsorted whole blood.

The V and J ends lost 6 bases and 8 bases respectively, with 10 bases between them. CDR3 length: 12 amino acids. Germline loops: CDR1 MNHNS, CDR2 SASEGT. One entry per CDR3 protein results from TCRdb running MiXCR on the 5' RACE reads. The sample has 62,000 or so distinct CDR3 sequences; roughly 8.2% are singletons. This clonotype occurred a few times. The source material was whole blood, sampled at baseline. The chain joins TRBV6-1 to TRBJ1-4; the D is unclear. This sequence was found in an adult who was a healthcare worker with PCR-confirmed SARS-CoV-2 infection or an uninfected control (not recorded which). The CDR3 reads CASSGGWEKLFF. The DNA for the CDR3 is TGTGCCAGCAGCGGAGGCTGGGAAAAACTGTTTTTT.